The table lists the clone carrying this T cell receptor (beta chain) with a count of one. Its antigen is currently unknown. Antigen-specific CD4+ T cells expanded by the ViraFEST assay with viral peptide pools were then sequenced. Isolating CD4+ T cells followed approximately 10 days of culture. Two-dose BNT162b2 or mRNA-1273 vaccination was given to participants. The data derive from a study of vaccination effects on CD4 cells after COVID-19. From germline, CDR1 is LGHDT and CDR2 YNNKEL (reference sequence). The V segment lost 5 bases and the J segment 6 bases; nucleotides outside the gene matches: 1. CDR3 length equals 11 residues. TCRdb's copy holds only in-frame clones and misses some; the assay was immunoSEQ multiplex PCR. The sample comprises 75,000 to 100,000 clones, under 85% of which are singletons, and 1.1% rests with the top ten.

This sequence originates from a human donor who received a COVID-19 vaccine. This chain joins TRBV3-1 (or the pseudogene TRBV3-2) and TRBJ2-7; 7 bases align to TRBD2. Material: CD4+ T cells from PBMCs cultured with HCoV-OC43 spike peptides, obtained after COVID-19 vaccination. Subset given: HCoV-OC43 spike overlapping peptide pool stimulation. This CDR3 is CASSSGGEQYV. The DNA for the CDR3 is TGTGCCAGCAGCTCGGGGGGCGAGCAGTACGTC.